The rows below give T cell receptor beta chains drawn from one sample of a study of blood T cell repertoires in COVID-19. Assay used: immunoSEQ multiplex PCR; TCRdb lists only in-frame clones, some missing. The sample yields 400,000 or so clones, 80% to 90% seen once. Sequenced sample: PBMCs or T cells enriched from blood (not recorded which). These receptors were obtained from a young man who had recovered from COVID-19. The CDR3 runs from the conserved cysteine through the conserved F or W. Each record gives: J gene, V gene, clone size, D gene, CDR3 DNA, CDR3 protein. D genes are given only for firm matches. Rows give clone size only sometimes, using once, few, many, or a class for an expanded clone.

TRBJ1-2	TRBV12-3/TRBV12-4	few	TRBD1	TGTGCCAGCAGGGGACAGGTCGACGAAGGCTACACCTTC	CASRGQVDEGYTF
TRBJ1-5	TRBV3-1/TRBV3-2	NA	NA	TGTGCCAGCAGCCAGAGGGGGGGCCAGCCCCAGCATTTT	CASSQRGGQPQHF
TRBJ1-3	TRBV7-2	NA	NA	TGTGCCAGCAGCTTAGAAGGGGCTAGAAACACCATATATTTT	CASSLEGARNTIYF
TRBJ2-2	TRBV28	NA	TRBD2	TGTGCCAGCAGTTTACAAGGACTAGCGGGAGGAAGGGAGCTGTTTTTT	CASSLQGLAGGRELFF
TRBJ2-3	TRBV15	NA	NA	TGTGCCACCAGCAGGGACAGCACCCGAACTAGTATTTTTACAGATACGCAGTATTTT	CATSRDSTRTSIFTDTQYF
TRBJ2-1	TRBV5-1	NA	TRBD2	TGCGCCAGCAGCTTATTGCGTCCTAGCGGGAGGGGGAATGAGCAGTTCTTC	CASSLLRPSGRGNEQFF
TRBJ2-2	TRBV9	NA	NA	TGTGCCAGCAGCGTATACGGCGGCTCGAACACCGGGGAGCTGTTTTTT	CASSVYGGSNTGELFF
TRBJ2-2	TRBV9	once	TRBD2	TGTGCCAGCAGCACCTTAGCGGGGAAAAACACCGGGGAGCTGTTTTTT	CASSTLAGKNTGELFF
TRBJ1-6	TRBV2	NA	TRBD1	TGTGCCAGCAGTGTTTTAGGGGGCTCTAATTCACCCCTCCACTTT	CASSVLGGSNSPLHF
TRBJ2-7	TRBV19	NA	NA	TGTGCCAGTAGTATAGGTCGGGGGTCCTACGAGCAGTACTTC	CASSIGRGSYEQYF
TRBJ1-1	TRBV5-4	NA	NA	TGTGCCAGCAGCTTTGGGAGTGAAGCTTTCTTT	CASSFGSEAFF
TRBJ2-1	TRBV12-5	NA	TRBD2	TGTGCTAGTGATTCCCACCGGGGAGGGGTCTACGAGCAGTTCTTC	CASDSHRGGVYEQFF
TRBJ2-3	TRBV4-1	NA	TRBD2	TGCGCCAGCAGCCCGAGGGGCCTAGCGGGACCTACGCAGTATTTT	CASSPRGLAGPTQYF
TRBJ1-5	TRBV30	NA	TRBD1	TGTGCCTGGGGCGGACAGGTGGGCAATCAGCCCCAGCATTTT	CAWGGQVGNQPQHF
TRBJ1-1	TRBV29-1	few	TRBD1	TGCAGCGTGACAGCAGGGGGCACTGAAGCTTTCTTT	CSVTAGGTEAFF
TRBJ1-6	TRBV15	NA	NA	TGTGCCACCAGCCGGGAGGGGGGAGGATCACCCCTCCACTTT	CATSREGGGSPLHF
TRBJ2-1	TRBV11-3	NA	TRBD2	TGTGCCAGCATACCTCCGGGACTAGCGGCCGGATCCTCCTACAATGAGCAGTTCTTC	CASIPPGLAAGSSYNEQFF